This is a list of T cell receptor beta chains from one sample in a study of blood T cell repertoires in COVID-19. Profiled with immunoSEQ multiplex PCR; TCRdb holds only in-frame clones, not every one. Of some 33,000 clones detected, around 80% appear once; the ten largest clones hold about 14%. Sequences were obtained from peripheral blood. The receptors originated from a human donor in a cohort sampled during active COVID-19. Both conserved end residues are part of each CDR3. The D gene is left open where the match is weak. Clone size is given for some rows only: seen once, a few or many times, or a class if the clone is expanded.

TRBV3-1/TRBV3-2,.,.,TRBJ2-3,CASRRGTSTDTQYF,TGTGCCAGCAGGCGGGGCACTAGCACAGATACGCAGTATTTT
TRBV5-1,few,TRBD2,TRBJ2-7,CASSLVRFPTGGSYEQYF,TGCGCCAGCAGCTTGGTCCGGTTCCCGACGGGGGGCTCCTACGAGCAGTACTTC
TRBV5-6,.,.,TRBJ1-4,CASSLVSQGREKLFF,TGTGCCAGCAGCTTAGTGTCCCAGGGAAGGGAAAAACTGTTTTTT
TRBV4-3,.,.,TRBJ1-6,CASSQSGGWGGDSPLHF,TGCGCCAGCAGCCAATCGGGAGGGTGGGGAGGTGATTCACCCCTCCACTTT
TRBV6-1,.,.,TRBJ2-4,CASSEARWPRNNQYF,TGTGCCAGCAGTGAAGCGCGGTGGCCTAGAAATAATCAGTACTTC
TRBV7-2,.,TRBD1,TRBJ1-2,CASSSYRGGGYTF,TGTGCCAGCAGCTCCTACAGGGGAGGAGGCTACACCTTC
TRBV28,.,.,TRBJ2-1,CASSPRDEQFF,TGTGCCAGCAGTCCTCGAGATGAGCAGTTCTTC
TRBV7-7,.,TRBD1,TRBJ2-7,CASSLSTGGPYEQYF,TGTGCCAGCAGCTTAAGTACAGGGGGCCCCTACGAGCAGTACTTC
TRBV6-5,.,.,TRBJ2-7,CASSRDGDSYEQYF,TGTGCCAGCAGCCGAGATGGAGACTCCTACGAGCAGTACTTC
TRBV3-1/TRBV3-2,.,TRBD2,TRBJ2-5,CASSHSGGVETQYF,TGTGCCAGCAGCCATAGCGGGGGGGTGGAGACCCAGTACTTC
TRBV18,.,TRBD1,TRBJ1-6,CASSPGQFNSPLHF,TGTGCCAGCTCACCGGGACAGTTTAATTCACCCCTCCACTTT
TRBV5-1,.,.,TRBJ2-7,CASSWAGLTYEQYF,TGCGCCAGCAGCTGGGCAGGGTTAACCTACGAGCAGTACTTC
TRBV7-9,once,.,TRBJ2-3,CASSTQRLSSTDTQYF,TGTGCCAGCAGCACCCAGAGGCTCAGCAGCACAGATACGCAGTATTTT
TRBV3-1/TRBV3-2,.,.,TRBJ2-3,CASSHRDTDTQYF,TGTGCCAGCAGCCACAGGGACACAGATACGCAGTATTTT
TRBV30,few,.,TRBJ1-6,CAWSVEGLSSPLHF,TGTGCCTGGTCGGTAGAGGGTTTAAGTTCACCCCTCCACTTT